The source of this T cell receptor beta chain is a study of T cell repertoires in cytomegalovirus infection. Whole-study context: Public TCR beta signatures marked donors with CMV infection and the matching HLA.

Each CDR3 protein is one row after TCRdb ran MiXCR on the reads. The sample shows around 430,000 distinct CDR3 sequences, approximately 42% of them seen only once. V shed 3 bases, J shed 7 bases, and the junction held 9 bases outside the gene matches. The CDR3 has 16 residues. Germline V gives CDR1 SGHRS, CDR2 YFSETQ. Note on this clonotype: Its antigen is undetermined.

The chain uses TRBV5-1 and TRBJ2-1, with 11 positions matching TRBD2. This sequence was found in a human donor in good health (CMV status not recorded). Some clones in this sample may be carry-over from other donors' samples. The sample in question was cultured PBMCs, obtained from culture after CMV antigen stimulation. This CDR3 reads CASSSQLAGAWNEQFF. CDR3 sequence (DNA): TGCGCCAGCAGCTCACAACTAGCGGGAGCTTGGAATGAGCAGTTCTTC.